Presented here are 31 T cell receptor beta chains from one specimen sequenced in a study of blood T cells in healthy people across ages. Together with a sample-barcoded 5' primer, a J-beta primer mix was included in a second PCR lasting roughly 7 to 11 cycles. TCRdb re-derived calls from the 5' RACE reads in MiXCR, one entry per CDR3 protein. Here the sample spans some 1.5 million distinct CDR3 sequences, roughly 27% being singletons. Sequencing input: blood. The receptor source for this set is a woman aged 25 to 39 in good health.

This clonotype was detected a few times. CDR3 sequence (DNA): TGTGCCAGCAGCTTAGGCGACAGGAATGAAGAGACCCAGTACTTC. This translates into CASSLGDRNEETQYF. V gene TRBV7-9 combines with J gene TRBJ2-5, with D perhaps matching TRBD1 (6 bases). Germline CDR1 SEHNR, CDR2 FQNEAQ (reference sequence). This CDR3 has 15 amino acids. The V end lost 1 base, the J end lost 3 bases, and 12 bases lay between the germline ends.

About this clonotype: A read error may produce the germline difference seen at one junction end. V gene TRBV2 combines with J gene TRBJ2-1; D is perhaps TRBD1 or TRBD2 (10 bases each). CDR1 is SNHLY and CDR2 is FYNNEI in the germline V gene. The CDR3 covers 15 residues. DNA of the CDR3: TGTGCCACAGACAGGGGGCTAGCGGGAGACCATGAGCGGTTCTTC. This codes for CATDRGLAGDHERFF.

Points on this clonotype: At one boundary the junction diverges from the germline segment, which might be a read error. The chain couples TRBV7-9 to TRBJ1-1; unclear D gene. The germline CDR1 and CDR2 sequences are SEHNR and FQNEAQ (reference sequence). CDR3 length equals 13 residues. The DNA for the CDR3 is TGTGCCATCAGCGCAAACTTGAACACTGAAGCTTTCTTT. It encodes CAISANLNTEAFF.

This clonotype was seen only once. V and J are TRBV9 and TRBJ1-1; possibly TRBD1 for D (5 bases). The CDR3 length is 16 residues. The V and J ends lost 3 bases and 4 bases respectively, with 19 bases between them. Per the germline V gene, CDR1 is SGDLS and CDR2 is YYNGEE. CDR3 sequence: CASSAKMGEGFTEAFF. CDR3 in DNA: TGTGCCAGCAGCGCAAAGATGGGGGAGGGGTTCACTGAAGCTTTCTTT.

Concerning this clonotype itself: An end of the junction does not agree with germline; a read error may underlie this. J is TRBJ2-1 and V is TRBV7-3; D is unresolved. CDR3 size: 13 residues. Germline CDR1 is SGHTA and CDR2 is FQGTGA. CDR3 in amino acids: CAGSLQSYNEQFF. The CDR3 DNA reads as TGTGCCGGCAGCTTACAGTCCTACAATGAGCAGTTCTTC.

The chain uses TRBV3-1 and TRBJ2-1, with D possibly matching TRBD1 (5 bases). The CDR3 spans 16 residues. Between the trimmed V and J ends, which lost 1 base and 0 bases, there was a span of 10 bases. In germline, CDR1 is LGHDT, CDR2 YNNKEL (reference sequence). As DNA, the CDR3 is TGTGCCAGCAGCCAAGGGGGCACTGACTCCTACAATGAGCAGTTCTTC. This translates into CASSQGGTDSYNEQFF.

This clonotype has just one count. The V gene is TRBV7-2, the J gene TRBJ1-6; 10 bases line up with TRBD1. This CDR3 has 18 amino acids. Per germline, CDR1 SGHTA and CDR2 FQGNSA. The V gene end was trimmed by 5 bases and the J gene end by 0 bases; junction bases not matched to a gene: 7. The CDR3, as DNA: TGTGCCAGCAGCCTGGGACAGGGGAGGAGCTCCTATAATTCACCCCTCCACTTT. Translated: CASSLGQGRSSYNSPLHF.

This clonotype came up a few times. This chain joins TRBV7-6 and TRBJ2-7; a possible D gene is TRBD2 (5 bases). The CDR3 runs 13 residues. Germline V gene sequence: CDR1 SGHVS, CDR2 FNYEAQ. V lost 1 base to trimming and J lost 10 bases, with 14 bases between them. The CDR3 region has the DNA TGTGCCAGCAGCTTAGATGTAGGGAGTGGTCAGTACTTC. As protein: CASSLDVGSGQYF.

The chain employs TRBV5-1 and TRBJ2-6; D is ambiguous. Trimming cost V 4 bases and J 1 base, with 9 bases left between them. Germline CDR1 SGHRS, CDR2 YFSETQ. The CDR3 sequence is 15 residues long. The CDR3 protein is CASSPATSGANVLTF. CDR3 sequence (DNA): TGCGCCAGCAGCCCCGCTACTTCTGGGGCCAACGTCCTGACTTTC.

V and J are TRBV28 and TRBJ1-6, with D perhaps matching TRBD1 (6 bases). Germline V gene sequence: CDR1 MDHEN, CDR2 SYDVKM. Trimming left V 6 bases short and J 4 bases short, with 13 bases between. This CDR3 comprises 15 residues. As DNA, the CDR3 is TGTGCCAGCAGACCGGGGGGCGGATATAATTCACCCCTCCACTTT. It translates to CASRPGGGYNSPLHF.

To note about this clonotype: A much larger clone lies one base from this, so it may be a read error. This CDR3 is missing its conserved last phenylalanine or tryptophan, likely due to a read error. The CDR3 DNA is TGTGCCAGCAGTTACGAGGGAGGGGAAAGCTACGAGCAGTACCTC. It translates to CASSYEGGESYEQYL. V gene TRBV6-6 combines with J gene TRBJ2-7, with 7 bases matching TRBD2. The CDR3 is 15 residues long. Germline V gene lookup returns CDR1 MNHNY and CDR2 SVGAGI (reference sequence). Trimming removed 2 bases from V and 3 bases from J; junction bases left unmatched: 7.

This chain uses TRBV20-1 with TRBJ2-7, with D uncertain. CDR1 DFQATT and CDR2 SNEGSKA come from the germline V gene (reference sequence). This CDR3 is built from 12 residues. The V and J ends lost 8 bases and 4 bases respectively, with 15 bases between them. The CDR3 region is CSFDGAGYEQYF. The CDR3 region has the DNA TGCAGTTTCGACGGAGCCGGGTACGAGCAGTACTTC.

As DNA, the CDR3 is TGTGCCAGCAGCTCTTACAGCTATAGCAATCAGCCCCAGCATTTT. Amino acid sequence: CASSSYSYSNQPQHF. V gene TRBV7-2 combines with J gene TRBJ1-5; no clear D gene. With 4 bases removed from V and 0 bases from J, the gap between germline ends came to 10 bases. The CDR3 loop spans 15 amino acids. Per the germline V gene, CDR1 is SGHTA and CDR2 is FQGNSA.

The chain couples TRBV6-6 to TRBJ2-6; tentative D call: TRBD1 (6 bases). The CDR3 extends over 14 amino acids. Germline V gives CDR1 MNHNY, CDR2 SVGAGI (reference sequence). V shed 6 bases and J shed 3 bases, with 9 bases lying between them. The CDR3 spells CASSTQGGANVLTF. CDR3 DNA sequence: TGTGCCAGCAGCACACAGGGTGGGGCCAACGTCCTGACTTTC.

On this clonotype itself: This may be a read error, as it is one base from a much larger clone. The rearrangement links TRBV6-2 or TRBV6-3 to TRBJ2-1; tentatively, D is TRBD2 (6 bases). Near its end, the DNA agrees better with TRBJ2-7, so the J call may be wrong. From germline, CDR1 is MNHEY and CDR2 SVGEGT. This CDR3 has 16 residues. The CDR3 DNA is TGTGCCAGCAGATGCCACTTACTAGCCGCTTACAATGAGCAGTACTTC. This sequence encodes CASRCHLLAAYNEQYF.

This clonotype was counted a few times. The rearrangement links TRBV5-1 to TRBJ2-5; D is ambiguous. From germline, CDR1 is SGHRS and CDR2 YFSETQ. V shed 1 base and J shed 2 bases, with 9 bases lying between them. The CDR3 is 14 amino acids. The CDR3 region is CASSLTPAQETQYF. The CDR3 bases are TGCGCCAGCAGCTTGACGCCGGCTCAAGAGACCCAGTACTTC.

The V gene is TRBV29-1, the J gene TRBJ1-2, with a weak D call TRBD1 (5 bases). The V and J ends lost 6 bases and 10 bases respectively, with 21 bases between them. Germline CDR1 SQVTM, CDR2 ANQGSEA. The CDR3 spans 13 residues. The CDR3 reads CSVRLGKGKDYTF. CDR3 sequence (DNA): TGCAGCGTCCGCCTAGGAAAGGGGAAGGACTACACCTTC.

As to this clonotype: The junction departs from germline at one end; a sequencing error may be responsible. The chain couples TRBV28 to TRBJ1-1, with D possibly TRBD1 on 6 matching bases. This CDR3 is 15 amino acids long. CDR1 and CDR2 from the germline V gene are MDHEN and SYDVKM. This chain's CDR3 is CVSSFPTRTDTEAFF. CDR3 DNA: TGTGTCAGCAGTTTCCCCACCAGGACAGACACTGAAGCTTTCTTT.

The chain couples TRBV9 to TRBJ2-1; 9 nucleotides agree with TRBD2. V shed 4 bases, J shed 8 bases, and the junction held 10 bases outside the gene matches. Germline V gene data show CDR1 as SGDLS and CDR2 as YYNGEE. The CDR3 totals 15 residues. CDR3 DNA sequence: TGTGCCAGCAGCCAAGGACTAGCGAGAGGCGATGAGCAGTTCTTC. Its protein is CASSQGLARGDEQFF.

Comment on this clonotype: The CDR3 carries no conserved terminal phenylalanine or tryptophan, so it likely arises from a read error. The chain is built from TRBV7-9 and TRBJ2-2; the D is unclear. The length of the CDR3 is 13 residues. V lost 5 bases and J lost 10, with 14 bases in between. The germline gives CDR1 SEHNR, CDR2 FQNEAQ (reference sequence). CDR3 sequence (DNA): TGTGCCAGCAGCCCTCGAGACGCCTTGGAGCTGTTTGTT. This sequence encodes CASSPRDALELFV.

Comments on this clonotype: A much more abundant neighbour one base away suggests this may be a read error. The CDR3 DNA sequence: TGTGCTAGGGGTTTCATCCGGGGTGAGCAGTTCTTC. As protein: CARGFIRGEQFF. The rearrangement links TRBV12-5 to TRBJ2-1, with a possible D match to TRBD2 (5 bases). The germline V gene has CDR1 LGHNT and CDR2 FRNRAP. The CDR3 runs 12 residues.

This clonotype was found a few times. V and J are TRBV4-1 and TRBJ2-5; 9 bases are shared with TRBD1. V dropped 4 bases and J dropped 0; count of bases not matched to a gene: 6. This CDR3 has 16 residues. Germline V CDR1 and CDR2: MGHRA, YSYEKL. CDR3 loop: CASSRTGATYQETQYF. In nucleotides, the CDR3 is TGCGCCAGCAGCCGGACAGGGGCGACGTACCAAGAGACCCAGTACTTC.

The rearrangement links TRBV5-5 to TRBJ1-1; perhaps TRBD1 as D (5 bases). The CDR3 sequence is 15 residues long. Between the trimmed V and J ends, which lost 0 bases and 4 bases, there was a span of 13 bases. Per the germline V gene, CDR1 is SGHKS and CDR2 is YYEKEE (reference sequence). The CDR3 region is CASSLAGLGGTEAFF. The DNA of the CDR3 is TGTGCCAGCAGCTTGGCAGGTCTCGGGGGCACTGAAGCTTTCTTT. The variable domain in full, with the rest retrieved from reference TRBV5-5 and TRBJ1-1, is DAGVTQSPTHLIKTRGQQVTLRCSPISGHKSVSWYQQVLGQGPQFIFQYYEKEERGRGNFPDRFSARQFPNYSSELNVNALLLGDSALYLCASSLAGLGGTEAFFGQGTRLTVV.

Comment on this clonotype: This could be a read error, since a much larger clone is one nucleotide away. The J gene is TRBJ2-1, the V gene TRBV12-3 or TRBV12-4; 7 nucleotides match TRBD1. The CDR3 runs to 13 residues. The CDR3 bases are TGTGCCAGCAGTCTGCAGGGGGACAATGAGCCGTTCTTC. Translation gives CASSLQGDNEPFF.

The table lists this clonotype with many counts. The CDR3 DNA sequence: TGTGCCAGCAGCCAAGCGCCTACGGCCTCCTACGAGCAGTACTTC. Amino acid sequence: CASSQAPTASYEQYF. The V call is TRBV3-1, the J call TRBJ2-7; D gene ambiguous. From germline, CDR1 is LGHDT and CDR2 YNNKEL (reference sequence). CDR3 length: 15 amino acids. Trimming cost V 1 base and J 0 bases, with 10 bases left between them.

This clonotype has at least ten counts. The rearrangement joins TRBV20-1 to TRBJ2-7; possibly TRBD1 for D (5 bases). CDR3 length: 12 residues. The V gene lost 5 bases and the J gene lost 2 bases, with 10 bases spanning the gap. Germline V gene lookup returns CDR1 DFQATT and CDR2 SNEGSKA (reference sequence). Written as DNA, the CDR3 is TGCAGTGCTCACAGGTACCCCTACGAGCAGTACTTC. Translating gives CSAHRYPYEQYF.

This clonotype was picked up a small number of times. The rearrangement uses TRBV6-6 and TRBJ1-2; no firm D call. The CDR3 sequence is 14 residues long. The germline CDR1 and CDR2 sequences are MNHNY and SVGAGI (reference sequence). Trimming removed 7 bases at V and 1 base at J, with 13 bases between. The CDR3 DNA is TGTGCCAGCACCTCGAGGAAGGGTAACTATGGCTACACCTTC. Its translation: CASTSRKGNYGYTF.

CDR3 nucleotide sequence: TGTGCCAGCAGCCATGGGCTAGCGGGGAGTACAGATACGCAGTATTTT. This encodes CASSHGLAGSTDTQYF. The V and J genes are TRBV3-1 and TRBJ2-3; TRBD2 aligns across 9 bases. V lost 3 bases, J lost 3 bases, and 7 bases stayed unmatched. CDR1 is LGHDT and CDR2 is YNNKEL in the germline V gene (reference sequence). The CDR3 runs 16 residues.

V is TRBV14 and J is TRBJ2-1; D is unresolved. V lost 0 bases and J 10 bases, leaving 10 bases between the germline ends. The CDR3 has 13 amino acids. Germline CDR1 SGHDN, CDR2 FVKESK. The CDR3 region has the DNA TGTGCCAGCAGCCAAGATCTGAAGGACGAGCAGTTCTTC. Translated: CASSQDLKDEQFF.

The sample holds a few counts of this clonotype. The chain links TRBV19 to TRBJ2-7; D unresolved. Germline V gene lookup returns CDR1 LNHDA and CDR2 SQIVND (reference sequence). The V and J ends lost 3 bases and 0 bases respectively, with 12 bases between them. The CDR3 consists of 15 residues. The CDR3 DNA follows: TGTGCCAGTAGTATGGGCGGATGGAGCTCCTACGAGCAGTACTTC. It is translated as CASSMGGWSSYEQYF.

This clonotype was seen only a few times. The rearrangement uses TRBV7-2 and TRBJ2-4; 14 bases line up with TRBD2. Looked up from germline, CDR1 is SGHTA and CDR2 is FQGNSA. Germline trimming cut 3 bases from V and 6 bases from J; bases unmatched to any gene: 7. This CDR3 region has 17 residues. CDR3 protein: CASSFQGTSGSRNIQYF. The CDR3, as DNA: TGTGCCAGCAGCTTTCAGGGGACTAGCGGGAGCCGAAACATTCAGTACTTC.